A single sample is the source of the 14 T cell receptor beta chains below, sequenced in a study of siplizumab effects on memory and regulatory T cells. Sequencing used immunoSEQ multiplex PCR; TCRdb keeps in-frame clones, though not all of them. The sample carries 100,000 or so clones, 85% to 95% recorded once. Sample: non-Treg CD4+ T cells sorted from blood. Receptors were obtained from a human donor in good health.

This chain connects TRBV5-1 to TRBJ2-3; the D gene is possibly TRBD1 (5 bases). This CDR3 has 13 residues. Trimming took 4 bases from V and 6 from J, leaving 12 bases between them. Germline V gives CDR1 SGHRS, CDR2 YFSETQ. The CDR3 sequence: CASSIRARDTQYF. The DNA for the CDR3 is TGCGCCAGCAGCATCAGGGCGAGGGATACGCAGTATTTT.

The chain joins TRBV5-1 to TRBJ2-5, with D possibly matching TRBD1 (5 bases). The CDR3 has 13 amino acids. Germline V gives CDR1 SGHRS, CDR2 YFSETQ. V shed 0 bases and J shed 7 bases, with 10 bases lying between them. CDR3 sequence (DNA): TGCGCCAGCAGCTTGGGGGGCGTGGGGACCCAGTACTTC. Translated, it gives CASSLGGVGTQYF.

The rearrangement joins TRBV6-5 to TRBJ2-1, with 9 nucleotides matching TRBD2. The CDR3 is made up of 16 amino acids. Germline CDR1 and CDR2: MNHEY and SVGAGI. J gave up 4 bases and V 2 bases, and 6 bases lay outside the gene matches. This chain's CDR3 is CASSYLRLAAYNEQFF. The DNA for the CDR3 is TGTGCCAGCAGTTACCTCAGACTAGCGGCATACAATGAGCAGTTCTTC.

The CDR3 DNA reads TGTGCCAGCACCCAAACTCGAGAGACCCAGTACTTC. Amino acids: CASTQTRETQYF. This chain connects TRBV6-4 to TRBJ2-5; unclear D gene. CDR3 length: 12 residues. Trimming left V 7 bases short and J 4 bases short, with 10 bases between. CDR1 and CDR2 from the germline V gene are MRHNA and SNTAGT.

The CDR3 region is CASSLTGNYGYTF. The DNA of the CDR3 is TGTGCCAGCAGTCTAACAGGGAACTATGGCTACACCTTC. J is TRBJ1-2 and V is TRBV6-4; possible D gene TRBD1, 6 bases. The germline V gene encodes CDR1 MRHNA and CDR2 SNTAGT. V was cut by 5 bases and J by 2 bases, with 9 bases left in between. CDR3 length equals 13 residues.

The CDR3 sequence is CASVSGRANTGELFF. The CDR3 DNA reads TGTGCCAGTGTTAGCGGGAGGGCGAACACCGGGGAGCTGTTTTTT. The chain links TRBV19 to TRBJ2-2; the match to TRBD2 covers 11 bases. This CDR3 spans 15 amino acids. In germline, CDR1 is LNHDA, CDR2 SQIVND (reference sequence). V gave up 8 bases and J gave up 0 bases; unmatched junction bases: 2.

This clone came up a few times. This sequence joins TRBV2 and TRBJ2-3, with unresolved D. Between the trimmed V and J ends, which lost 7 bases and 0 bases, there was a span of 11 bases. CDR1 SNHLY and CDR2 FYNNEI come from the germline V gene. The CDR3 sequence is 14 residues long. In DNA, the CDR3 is TGTGCCAGCACCAGAAGACCTAGCACAGATACGCAGTATTTT. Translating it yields CASTRRPSTDTQYF.

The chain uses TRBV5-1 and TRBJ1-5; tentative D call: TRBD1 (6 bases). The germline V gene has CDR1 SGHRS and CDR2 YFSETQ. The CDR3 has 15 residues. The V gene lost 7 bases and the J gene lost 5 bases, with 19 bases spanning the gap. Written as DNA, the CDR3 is TGCGCCAGCCGACAAACAGGGAGGGAAGATCAGCCCCAGCATTTT. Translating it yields CASRQTGREDQPQHF.

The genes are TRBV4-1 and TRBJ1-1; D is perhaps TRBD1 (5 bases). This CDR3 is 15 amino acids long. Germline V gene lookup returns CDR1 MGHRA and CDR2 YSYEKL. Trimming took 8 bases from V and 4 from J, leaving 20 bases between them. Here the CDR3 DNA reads TGCGCCAGCGACTCCGGTGGGGGGGGTTTCACTGAAGCTTTCTTT. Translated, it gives CASDSGGGGFTEAFF.

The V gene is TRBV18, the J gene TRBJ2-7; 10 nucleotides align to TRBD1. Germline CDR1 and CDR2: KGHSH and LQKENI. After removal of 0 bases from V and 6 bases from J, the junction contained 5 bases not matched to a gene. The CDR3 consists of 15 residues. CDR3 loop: CASSPPSGQGVEQYF. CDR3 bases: TGTGCCAGCTCACCACCGTCAGGACAGGGGGTCGAGCAGTACTTC.

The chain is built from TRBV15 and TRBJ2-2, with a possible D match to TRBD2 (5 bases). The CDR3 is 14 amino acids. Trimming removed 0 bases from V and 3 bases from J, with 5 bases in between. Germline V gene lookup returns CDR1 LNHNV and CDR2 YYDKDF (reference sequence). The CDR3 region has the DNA TGTGCCACCAGCAGAGAGGGAGACACCGGGGAGCTGTTTTTT. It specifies CATSREGDTGELFF.

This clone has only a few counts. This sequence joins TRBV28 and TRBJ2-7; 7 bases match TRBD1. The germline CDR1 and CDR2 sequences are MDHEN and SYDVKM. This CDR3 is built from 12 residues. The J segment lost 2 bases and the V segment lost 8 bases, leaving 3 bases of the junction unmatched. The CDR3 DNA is TGTGCCAGCCTAAGGGGGCCCTACGAGCAGTACTTC. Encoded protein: CASLRGPYEQYF. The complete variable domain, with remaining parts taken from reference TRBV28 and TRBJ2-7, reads DVKVTQSSRYLVKRTGEKVFLECVQDMDHENMFWYRQDPGLGLRLIYFSYDVKMKEKGDIPEGYSVSREKKERFSLILESASTNQTSMYLCASLRGPYEQYFGPGTRLTVT.

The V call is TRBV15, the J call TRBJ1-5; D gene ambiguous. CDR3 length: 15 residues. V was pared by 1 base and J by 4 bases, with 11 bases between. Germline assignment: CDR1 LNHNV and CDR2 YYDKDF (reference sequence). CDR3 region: CATSRVRRVNQPQHF. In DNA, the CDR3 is TGTGCCACCAGCAGAGTACGCCGGGTTAATCAGCCCCAGCATTTT.

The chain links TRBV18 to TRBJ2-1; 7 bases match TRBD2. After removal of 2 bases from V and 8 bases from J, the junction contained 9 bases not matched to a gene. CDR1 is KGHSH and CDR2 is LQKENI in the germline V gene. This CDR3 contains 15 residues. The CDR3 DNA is TGTGCCAGCTCACCAAGGGAGGGCCGGTTCTATGAGCAGTTCTTC. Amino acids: CASSPREGRFYEQFF.